This is a list of T cell receptor beta chains from one sample in a study of cytomegalovirus exposure and HLA in healthy donors. Clones were sequenced by immunoSEQ multiplex PCR, and TCRdb holds only the in-frame ones, with some missing. The table shows about 160,000 clones, with approximately 86% occurring only once. The source material was PBMCs. Receptors originate from a woman aged 18-30 years in good health and CMV-seronegative. Both conserved end residues are trimmed from each CDR3. The size of a clone is reported for some rows only, either as once, few or many, or as a class for expanded clones.

J gene,V gene,clone size,CDR3 protein
TRBJ1-5,TRBV2,.,ASRSESNQPQH
TRBJ1-2,TRBV6-5,once,ASSLRQGSNYGYT
TRBJ2-5,TRBV4-2,once,ASSPGLAGETQY
TRBJ1-5,TRBV9,once,ASSVGTGNQPQH
TRBJ1-1,TRBV30,many,AWIPRDINTEAF
TRBJ2-2,TRBV30,few,AWSVLVFRELF
TRBJ1-1,TRBV7-9,.,ASSLTVNTEAF
TRBJ2-7,TRBV5-6,.,ASSWRGASILYEQY
TRBJ2-1,TRBV5-4,.,ASSFPSFSYNEQF
TRBJ1-1,TRBV5-1,.,ASSLEGHRAVF